This TCR beta chain was found in a study of blood T cell repertoires in COVID-19. Using immunoSEQ multiplex PCR, the repertoire was profiled, and TCRdb retains in-frame clones only, with some absent. The sample yields roughly 170,000 clones, about 86% seen once. Which cohort a participant joined came from the clinical history participants gave. After removal of 2 bases from V and 2 bases from J, the junction contained 2 bases not matched to a gene. The CDR3 is 14 residues long. The V gene's germline CDR1 is MNHEY and CDR2 SMNVEV (reference sequence). The source of this sequence is a woman aged 45-59 years in a cohort exposed to, infected with or recovered from COVID-19 (not recorded which). The material sequenced was PBMCs or T cells enriched from blood (not recorded which). The chain recombines TRBV27 with TRBJ2-7, with 8 bases aligning to TRBD2. CDR3 residues: CASSLIAGPYEQYF. CDR3 in DNA: TGTGCCAGCAGTTTAATAGCGGGACCCTACGAGCAGTACTTC.